The TCR beta chain described here comes from a study of T cells in Graves' hyperthyroidism and ophthalmopathy. This clonotype was detected only a few times. A Clinical Activity Score of at least 3, a NOSPECS grade of at least 4 and a duration under 3 months were recorded in the ophthalmopathy patients. Authors of the study amplified TCR beta CDR3 regions from RNA transcripts. First-round RT-PCR of the TCR CDR3 relied on the HTBI primer set. In TCRdb, the multiplex PCR reads were re-called with MiXCR into one record per CDR3 protein. The sample yields approximately 530,000 distinct CDR3 sequences, about 20% seen once. This CDR3 is built from 13 residues. Germline values: CDR1 ENHRY, CDR2 SYGVKD. Deletions cut 8 bases from V and 5 bases from J, with 16 bases between.

The specimen sequenced was blood. The TCR was taken from a middle-aged man with Graves' ophthalmopathy. The V call is TRBV10-3, the J call TRBJ2-7; the D gene is possibly TRBD2 (7 bases). The CDR3 is CAIGGGGLHEQYF. Here the CDR3 DNA reads TGTGCCATCGGGGGAGGGGGACTCCACGAGCAGTACTTC.